These T cell receptor beta chains were read from a single sample in a study of graft-versus-host responses after intestinal transplantation. Using immunoSEQ multiplex PCR, the repertoire was profiled, and TCRdb retains in-frame clones only, with some absent. This table has about 81,000 clones, 85% to 95% appearing once. For these receptors, no antigen is known. The material sequenced was unstimulated CD4+ T cells sorted from spleen or lymph node cells, taken before transplant. All receptors derive from a human donor who was the organ donor for an intestinal transplant. The CDR3 runs from the conserved cysteine through the conserved F or W. D genes are given only for firm matches. A row's size may be missing; if present it is once, few, many or a size class.

>-|-|TRBJ1-2|TRBV18
TGTGCCAGCTCACTAAGACAGGCATATGGCTACACCTTC
CASSLRQAYGYTF
>-|once|TRBJ1-2|TRBV28
TGTGCCAGCAGAGTTCTCGACCCGACAGCTAACTATGGCTACACCTTC
CASRVLDPTANYGYTF
>-|-|TRBJ1-2|TRBV5-1
TGCGCCAGCAGCGCAGGGTACTATGGCTACACCTTC
CASSAGYYGYTF
>-|-|TRBJ1-4|TRBV11-2
TGTGCCAGCAGCCTAAACCCCGGACTACAACTGTTTTTT
CASSLNPGLQLFF
>TRBD1|-|TRBJ2-1|TRBV5-1
TGCGCCAGCAGCTTGACTAGGGGGCTAGGAAGGAATGAGCAGTTCTTC
CASSLTRGLGRNEQFF
>-|-|TRBJ1-3|TRBV29-1
TGCAGCGTGAAAACAAGCTCTGGAAACACCATATATTTT
CSVKTSSGNTIYF
>TRBD2|few|TRBJ2-5|TRBV6-1
TGTGCCAGCAGTGAAGTAGCGGGAGTCAGAGAGACCCAGTACTTC
CASSEVAGVRETQYF
>-|-|TRBJ2-5|TRBV10-3
TGTGCCATCAGTGAGTCCGGACAAGGGCGCGGAGAGACCCAGTACTTC
CAISESGQGRGETQYF
>TRBD1|-|TRBJ2-2|TRBV5-1
TGCGCCAGCAGCCCACAGGGGGCGCAGACCGGGGAGCTGTTTTTT
CASSPQGAQTGELFF
>TRBD1|-|TRBJ2-6|TRBV4-1
TGCGCCAGCAGCCAAACCGGGACAGGGAGCTCTGGGGCCAACGTCCTGACTTTC
CASSQTGTGSSGANVLTF
>TRBD2|-|TRBJ2-3|TRBV4-1
TGCGCCAGCAGCCAAAAGCGTCCCGGGACTAGCGCAGATACGCAGTATTTT
CASSQKRPGTSADTQYF
>-|once|TRBJ2-5|TRBV19
TGTGCCAGTAGTCCGGCTCGAACGGGAGAGCAGTACTTC
CASSPARTGEQYF
>-|-|TRBJ1-1|TRBV7-9
TGTGCCAGCAGCTTCTACACTGAAGCTTTCTTT
CASSFYTEAFF
>-|-|TRBJ1-2|TRBV9
TGTGCCAGCAGCGTTACGCAGGCTAACTATGGCTACACCTTC
CASSVTQANYGYTF
>-|-|TRBJ2-3|TRBV9
TGTGCCAGCAGCGCTCTTAGTCGGACAGATACGCAGTATTTT
CASSALSRTDTQYF
>TRBD2|-|TRBJ2-3|TRBV29-1
TGCAGCGCCATAGCGGGAGTATGGGGAGATACGCAGTATTTT
CSAIAGVWGDTQYF
>TRBD2|once|TRBJ2-7|TRBV11-2
TGTGCCAGCAGCTTAGCGGGACTAGCGGGCTCCTACGAGCAGTACTTC
CASSLAGLAGSYEQYF
>-|-|TRBJ1-6|TRBV7-8
TGTGCCAGCAGCTCCACCCGGACAGCTAATTCACCCCTCCACTTT
CASSSTRTANSPLHF
>TRBD1|-|TRBJ1-2|TRBV7-2
TGTGCCAGCAGCTTACGGGGGACAGGTGCCTATGGCTACACCTTC
CASSLRGTGAYGYTF
>TRBD2|-|TRBJ2-1|TRBV5-1
TGCGCCAGCAGCTTGGCCAGCGGGACTAGTGTCAATGAGCAGTTCTTC
CASSLASGTSVNEQFF
>TRBD1|once|TRBJ2-2|TRBV5-1
TGCGCCAGCAGCCGTAATTATTGGACAGGCGGGGAGCTGTTTTTT
CASSRNYWTGGELFF
>-|-|TRBJ1-1|TRBV10-3
TGTGCCATCAGGGACAGAGCCTACACTGAAGCTTTCTTT
CAIRDRAYTEAFF
>-|-|TRBJ2-7|TRBV11-3
TGTGCCAGCAGCAATCAGCCGGGTATGTCCGAGCAGTACTTC
CASSNQPGMSEQYF
>TRBD1|once|TRBJ1-1|TRBV15
TGTGCCACCAGCAGATCACGGGGACAGGGTAACACTGAAGCTTTCTTT
CATSRSRGQGNTEAFF
>TRBD2|once|TRBJ2-1|TRBV5-4
TGTGCCAGCAGGGGGACTAGTTTACCCTACAATGAGCAGTTCTTC
CASRGTSLPYNEQFF
>-|once|TRBJ2-7|TRBV18
TGTGCCAGCTCACCGGCAGGGCCCTACGAGCAGTACTTC
CASSPAGPYEQYF
>-|-|TRBJ2-3|TRBV11-2
TGTGCCAGCAGCTTCCGTAGCCCTGGCACAGATACGCAGTATTTT
CASSFRSPGTDTQYF
>-|once|TRBJ2-2|TRBV5-1
TGCGCCAGCAGCTTCCGGACTTACAGGGACCTGGACACCGGGGAGCTGTTTTTT
CASSFRTYRDLDTGELFF
>TRBD1|-|TRBJ1-5|TRBV30
TGTGCCTGGAGCCTACAGGGGGCCCAGCAGCCCCAGCATTTT
CAWSLQGAQQPQHF
>-|-|TRBJ2-1|TRBV5-5
TGTGCCAGCAGCCGTATCCTCGAGCAGTTCTTC
CASSRILEQFF
>TRBD1|once|TRBJ2-1|TRBV29-1
TGCAGCGTTGCTTCGCCCTACCAGACAGGGGGTGGGTTCAATGAGCAGTTCTTC
CSVASPYQTGGGFNEQFF
>TRBD1|-|TRBJ1-2|TRBV30
TGTGCCTCCGGTTCTACAGGGGGAGATGGCTACACCTTC
CASGSTGGDGYTF
>-|-|TRBJ1-2|TRBV9
TGTGCCAGCAGCGTAGGTGTAGCTTTCTATGGCTACACCTTC
CASSVGVAFYGYTF
>-|-|TRBJ2-5|TRBV2
TGTGCCAGCAAGGGGCGTGGGCTCCAAGAGACCCAGTACTTC
CASKGRGLQETQYF
>-|-|TRBJ1-1|TRBV30
TGTGCCTGGAGTCGCGAGGACAGGAACACTGAAGCTTTCTTT
CAWSREDRNTEAFF
>-|-|TRBJ1-1|TRBV7-3
TGTGCCAGCAGCTCCTCAGGACAGCCGAACACTGAAGCTTTCTTT
CASSSSGQPNTEAFF
>-|-|TRBJ2-5|TRBV10-3
TGTGCCATCAGTGACCGCGGACAGGAGACCCAGTACTTC
CAISDRGQETQYF
>-|few|TRBJ1-6|TRBV27
TGTGCCAGCAGTTTGCGGCAGGGAAGTTCACCCCTCCACTTT
CASSLRQGSSPLHF
>-|once|TRBJ1-1|TRBV6-4
TGTGCCAGCAGACGAGAAGGCGGGCCGGACACTGAAGCTTTCTTT
CASRREGGPDTEAFF
>TRBD1|-|TRBJ2-1|TRBV15
TGTGCCACCAGCAGAGATGTCAGGGGGTCCTACAATGAGCAGTTCTTC
CATSRDVRGSYNEQFF
>-|-|TRBJ2-7|TRBV6-1
TGTGCCAGCAAAGGAGGAAGCTACGAGCAGTACTTC
CASKGGSYEQYF
>-|-|TRBJ1-4|TRBV28
TGTGCCAGCAGTTTATGGCGACAGACACCGAATGAAAAACTGTTTTTT
CASSLWRQTPNEKLFF
>TRBD2|once|TRBJ2-5|TRBV11-2
TGTGCCAGCAGCTTAGTTCTTGGTAGTGGTCTAGCGGGTTCAGGGACCCAGTACTTC
CASSLVLGSGLAGSGTQYF
>TRBD1|once|TRBJ2-1|TRBV5-6
TGTGCCAGCAGCTTGACGACAGGGGGCAATGAGCAGTTCTTC
CASSLTTGGNEQFF
>TRBD1|once|TRBJ2-7|TRBV6-5
TGTGCCAGCAGGGGGACAGGGACGGGCGAGCAGTACTTC
CASRGTGTGEQYF
>-|few|TRBJ1-1|TRBV29-1
TGCAGCGCCCCGTCGGGAGGGACCAATGAAGCTTTCTTT
CSAPSGGTNEAFF
>TRBD2|-|TRBJ2-5|TRBV7-9
TGTGCCAGCAGCGAAGCCGGGACTAGCATCCTCGCCGGGGGCACCCAGTACTTC
CASSEAGTSILAGGTQYF
>-|-|TRBJ2-5|TRBV14
TGTGCCAGCAGCCAAGCGCAGATTAATGTAGCGATCCAAGAGACCCAGTACTTC
CASSQAQINVAIQETQYF
>-|-|TRBJ1-2|TRBV4-1
TGCGCCAGCAGCCAAGTTGGGGGGATGCGGAACTCCTATGGCTACACCTTC
CASSQVGGMRNSYGYTF
>-|-|TRBJ2-7|TRBV4-1
TGCGCCAGCAGCCTCCGGACACGATGGGATGAGCAGTACTTC
CASSLRTRWDEQYF
>-|-|TRBJ1-2|TRBV6-1
TGTGCCAGCAGTGATTGGGGGCTTAGCTATGGCTACACCTTC
CASSDWGLSYGYTF
>TRBD1|-|TRBJ1-4|TRBV9
TGTGCCAGCAGCGTAGGGGGACAGGCGCATGAAAAACTGTTTTTT
CASSVGGQAHEKLFF
>-|-|TRBJ1-2|TRBV29-1
TGCAGCGTTCTAAAGGGGACAAGTAACTATGGCTACACCTTC
CSVLKGTSNYGYTF
>TRBD1|-|TRBJ1-1|TRBV18
TGTGCCAGCTCACCACCGGGCACAGGGGGCATGAACACTGAAGCTTTCTTT
CASSPPGTGGMNTEAFF